One and the same sample provided the 9 T cell receptor beta chains below, sequenced in a study of early T cells in non-severe SARS-CoV-2 infection. One entry per CDR3 protein results from TCRdb running MiXCR on the 5' RACE reads. The sample gives around 65,000 distinct CDR3 sequences, around 12% of which show up once; over 1.2% is in the top ten. The specimen comprised whole blood, sampled at baseline. The receptors stem from an adult who was a healthcare worker with PCR-confirmed SARS-CoV-2 infection or an uninfected control (not recorded which).

This clonotype occurred many times. The CDR3 loop reads CASSLDEGNQPQHF. For the CDR3, the DNA is TGTGCCAGCAGTCTAGACGAAGGCAATCAGCCCCAGCATTTT. The V call is TRBV7-6, the J call TRBJ1-5; the D is unclear. Deletions cut 6 bases from V and 2 bases from J, with 11 bases between. CDR1 is SGHVS and CDR2 is FNYEAQ in the germline V gene. The CDR3 covers 14 residues.

A few counts support this clonotype. The V and J genes are TRBV6-5 and TRBJ2-3; TRBD2 might be the D (5 bases). The CDR3 runs to 12 residues. V was cut by 10 bases and J by 1 base, with 9 bases left in between. Germline V gene lookup returns CDR1 MNHEY and CDR2 SVGAGI. CDR3 in amino acids: CATHSGTDTQYF. The CDR3 coding sequence is TGTGCCACCCATAGCGGCACAGATACGCAGTATTTT.

This clonotype came up a few times. V usage is TRBV11-2 and J usage is TRBJ1-1; D call uncertain. Germline CDR1 reads SGHAT; CDR2 reads FQNNGV. CDR3 size: 14 residues. V lost 1 base, J lost 8 bases, and 14 bases lay in between. In DNA form, the CDR3 reads TGTGCCAGCAGCTTAGTCGGACTGACTCCGGAAGCTTTCTTT. Translation: CASSLVGLTPEAFF.

The chain carries TRBV20-1 and TRBJ2-7, with 12 nucleotides matching TRBD2. J was trimmed by 4 bases and V by 0 bases; bases with no gene match: 4. The CDR3 is made up of 15 amino acids. The V gene's germline CDR1 is DFQATT and CDR2 SNEGSKA (reference sequence). For the CDR3, the DNA is TGCAGTGCTAGAGATCTAGCGGGAGGGATGTACGAGCAGTACTTC. It is translated as CSARDLAGGMYEQYF.

This clonotype was picked up a small number of times. The chain couples TRBV6-5 to TRBJ2-1; 9 nucleotides agree with TRBD2. CDR3 size: 12 residues. V gave up 5 bases and J gave up 12 bases; unmatched junction bases: 5. Per the germline V gene, CDR1 is MNHEY and CDR2 is SVGAGI. CDR3 coding DNA: TGTGCCAGCAGTCTCCTTAGCGGGAGGCAGTTCTTC. Its translation: CASSLLSGRQFF.

In this sample, this clonotype turned up many times. The chain combines TRBV9 with TRBJ2-6; perhaps D is TRBD1 or TRBD2 (5 bases each). The CDR3 consists of 14 residues. The V gene's germline CDR1 is SGDLS and CDR2 YYNGEE. V was clipped by 7 bases and J by 4 bases, with 12 bases between them. This CDR3 reads CASARGSGANVLTF. Written as DNA, the CDR3 is TGTGCCAGCGCTCGGGGCTCCGGGGCCAACGTCCTGACTTTC. Together with reference TRBV9 and TRBJ2-6, the CDR3 gives the full variable domain: DSGVTQTPKHLITATGQRVTLRCSPRSGDLSVYWYQQSLDQGLQFLIQYYNGEERAKGNILERFSAQQFPDLHSELNLSSLELGDSALYFCASARGSGANVLTFGAGSRLTVL.

In DNA, the CDR3 is TGTGCCAGCACTTCAGGGGAGGCCGGGGAGCTGTTTTTT. Translating gives CASTSGEAGELFF. The rearrangement uses TRBV6-2 or TRBV6-3 and TRBJ2-2; perhaps D is TRBD1 or TRBD2 (6 bases each). This CDR3 is 13 amino acids long. CDR1 and CDR2 (germline): MNHEY, SVGEGT. V was cut by 7 bases and J by 6 bases, with 12 bases left in between.

This clonotype was recorded many times. This rearrangement joins TRBV20-1 to TRBJ2-1; 9 positions match TRBD2. The CDR3 extends over 16 amino acids. Germline V gene sequence: CDR1 DFQATT, CDR2 SNEGSKA (reference sequence). The ends lost 3 bases at V and 10 bases at J; junction bases unmatched: 16. The CDR3, as DNA: TGCAGTGCTAGGGATTTACTGGCGGGGGGGCCTGACGAGCAGTTCTTC. It yields the protein CSARDLLAGGPDEQFF.

This clonotype was observed at least ten times. The genes are TRBV25-1 and TRBJ2-3, with 7 bases lining up with TRBD2. This CDR3 has 15 residues. Germline CDR1 is MGHDK and CDR2 is SYGVNS. With V trimmed by 4 bases and J by 4 bases, 8 bases remained unmatched. The CDR3 DNA reads as TGTGCCAGCAGTGGAACCGGGAGGAACGCAGATACGCAGTATTTT. Translated, it gives CASSGTGRNADTQYF.